The 19 T cell receptor beta chains below all came from one sample that was sequenced in a study of blood T cell repertoires in COVID-19. Profiled with immunoSEQ multiplex PCR; TCRdb holds only in-frame clones, not every one. The sample shows 45,000 to 55,000 clones, around 78% of them seen only once. The sample was peripheral blood. The source of these receptors is a human donor with active or convalescent COVID-19. The donor label of this sample is uncertain.

The gene calls are TRBV12-3 or TRBV12-4 and TRBJ2-2; D not certain. The CDR3 extends over 10 amino acids. Trimming took off 4 bases at V and 8 bases at J, with 2 bases between the two ends. The CDR3 spells CASSSGELFF. The CDR3 nucleotides read TGTGCCAGCAGTTCGGGGGAGCTGTTTTTT.

The genes are TRBV5-1 and TRBJ2-7, with 8 bases that match TRBD1. V was pared by 4 bases and J by 4 bases, with 22 bases of the junction left unmatched. CDR1 and CDR2 (germline): SGHRS, YFSETQ. CDR3 length: 19 residues. In nucleotides, the CDR3 is TGCGCCAGCAGCCGCACCGCCAGGGGGCAGAGTCATCTAGAGTACGAGCAGTACTTC. Translation gives CASSRTARGQSHLEYEQYF.

The chain joins TRBV7-3 to TRBJ2-3; 7 bases align to TRBD1. The CDR3 extends over 18 amino acids. With 5 bases clipped from V and 0 bases from J, the junction kept 14 bases outside the gene matches. Germline V gene lookup returns CDR1 SGHTA and CDR2 FQGTGA. The CDR3 is CASSPDRARFSSTDTQYF. CDR3 in DNA: TGTGCCAGCAGCCCCGACAGGGCCAGATTCTCTAGCACAGATACGCAGTATTTT.

This clone appeared a single time. This rearrangement joins TRBV7-6 to TRBJ2-7; D is uncertain. The V end was cut by 1 base, the J end by 4 bases, with 8 bases between. The CDR3 runs 13 residues. Germline V gene data show CDR1 as SGHVS and CDR2 as FNYEAQ. The CDR3 region is CASSLGRPYEQYF. In DNA, the CDR3 is TGTGCCAGCAGCTTAGGGAGACCTTACGAGCAGTACTTC.

The CDR3 nucleotides read TGTGCCAGCAGCTTGACAGGGACGGACGGGGAGCTGTTTTTT. It is translated as CASSLTGTDGELFF. The chain has TRBV5-5 and TRBJ2-2, with a possible D match to TRBD1 (6 bases). Germline V gene sequence: CDR1 SGHKS, CDR2 YYEKEE (reference sequence). The ends were cut back, 1 base at V and 7 bases at J, with 11 bases in the middle. This CDR3 is built from 14 residues.

The chain links TRBV27 to TRBJ1-6, with D possibly being TRBD1 (6 bases). The V and J ends lost 5 bases and 6 bases respectively, with 17 bases between them. The CDR3 contains 16 residues. The germline V gene has CDR1 MNHEY and CDR2 SMNVEV (reference sequence). CDR3 loop: CASSKGGAGLNSPLHF. Here the CDR3 DNA reads TGTGCCAGCAGTAAAGGGGGTGCAGGGCTTAATTCACCCCTCCACTTT.

This chain connects TRBV2 to TRBJ2-3, with a tentative D call TRBD1 (6 bases). This CDR3 region has 15 residues. Trimming took off 3 bases at V and 6 bases at J, with 16 bases between the two ends. Germline lookup yields CDR1 SNHLY and CDR2 FYNNEI. As DNA, the CDR3 is TGTGCCAGCAGTGAGGAAAGCAGGGGTTACGATACGCAGTATTTT. Protein: CASSEESRGYDTQYF.

The V call is TRBV11-2, the J call TRBJ1-4; D ambiguous. The CDR3 contains 11 residues. The germline gives CDR1 SGHAT, CDR2 FQNNGV. Trimming shortened V by 5 bases and J by 7 bases, and 5 bases separated the two germline ends. The CDR3 nucleotides are TGTGCCAGCAGCGAGGGTGAAAAACTGTTTTTT. Its protein is CASSEGEKLFF.

This sequence joins TRBV6-4 and TRBJ2-7; D might be TRBD1 (7 bases). This CDR3 comprises 17 residues. The V gene lost 2 bases and the J gene lost 6 bases, with 23 bases spanning the gap. Germline-derived CDR1 and CDR2 are MRHNA and SNTAGT. CDR3 region: CASSDPPWRGRQSEQYF. CDR3 coding DNA: TGTGCCAGCAGTGACCCCCCCTGGAGGGGGCGCCAGTCCGAGCAGTACTTC.

The rearrangement links TRBV20-1 to TRBJ2-4, with 9 bases that match TRBD2. Losses at the gene ends were 3 bases for V and 8 bases for J; bases not matched to a gene: 14. Germline CDR1 reads DFQATT; CDR2 reads SNEGSKA (reference sequence). The CDR3 loop spans 16 amino acids. CDR3 amino acids: CSASLAGGPLLDIQYF. The CDR3 DNA is TGCAGTGCTAGTCTTGCGGGAGGGCCATTGTTGGACATTCAGTACTTC.

The chain employs TRBV5-1 and TRBJ2-7, with 9 bases identical to TRBD1. The CDR3 spans 14 residues. After removal of 0 bases from V and 2 bases from J, the junction contained 0 bases not matched to a gene. The germline V gene has CDR1 SGHRS and CDR2 YFSETQ. This CDR3 reads CASSLGTGAYEQYF. As DNA, the CDR3 is TGCGCCAGCAGCTTGGGGACAGGGGCCTACGAGCAGTACTTC.

The J gene is TRBJ2-7, the V gene TRBV10-3; 13 positions match TRBD2. CDR3 length: 15 residues. Germline CDR1 and CDR2: ENHRY and SYGVKD. V lost 4 bases and J lost 7; bases outside the gene matches: 7. The CDR3 nucleotides are TGTGCCATCAGTGGGGTAACTAGCGGGAGGGAGGAGCAGTACTTC. It translates to CAISGVTSGREEQYF.

This chain uses TRBV12-3 or TRBV12-4 with TRBJ2-7, with 9 bases matching TRBD2. This CDR3 contains 13 residues. Germline trimming cut 7 bases from V and 6 bases from J; bases unmatched to any gene: 7. The CDR3 here is CASTPGTSREQYF. DNA of the CDR3: TGTGCCAGCACCCCAGGGACTAGCCGCGAGCAGTACTTC.

This chain joins TRBV4-1 and TRBJ2-5; D remains unclear. Trimming cost V 1 base and J 5 bases, with 11 bases left between them. The CDR3 loop spans 14 amino acids. Germline CDR1 and CDR2: MGHRA and YSYEKL. DNA of the CDR3: TGCGCCAGCAGCCAAGTGGCCTCCCCGGAGACCCAGTACTTC. Translated, it gives CASSQVASPETQYF.

The chain combines TRBV30 with TRBJ1-1; D perhaps matches TRBD1 (5 bases). CDR3 size: 11 residues. V lost 4 bases, J lost 6 bases, and 9 bases lay in between. CDR1 GTSNPN and CDR2 SVGIG come from the germline V gene (reference sequence). CDR3 region: CAWNAGPEAFF. The CDR3 bases are TGTGCCTGGAACGCAGGGCCTGAAGCTTTCTTT.

This clone qualifies as medium-sized (0.01 to 0.1%). The V call is TRBV11-1, the J call TRBJ2-1; 8 positions agree with TRBD2. The CDR3 has 14 amino acids. Germline assignment: CDR1 SGHAT and CDR2 FQDESV (reference sequence). The V gene end was trimmed by 5 bases and the J gene end by 10 bases; junction bases not matched to a gene: 10. This chain's CDR3 is CASSPGRAVGEQFF. For the CDR3, the DNA is TGTGCCAGCAGCCCCGGGAGGGCCGTCGGAGAGCAGTTCTTC.

The rearrangement uses TRBV4-3 and TRBJ2-2, with a possible D match to TRBD2 (5 bases). The CDR3 covers 16 residues. In germline, CDR1 is LGHNA, CDR2 YSLEER. V was pared by 2 bases and J by 2 bases, with 12 bases between. The CDR3 reads CASSQSARGNTGELFF. Here the CDR3 DNA reads TGCGCCAGCAGCCAATCCGCCCGGGGAAACACCGGGGAGCTGTTTTTT.

This chain connects TRBV2 to TRBJ2-6, with a weak D call TRBD1 (6 bases). V dropped 6 bases and J dropped 1 base, with 10 bases sitting between them. The CDR3 is 15 residues long. Per germline, CDR1 SNHLY and CDR2 FYNNEI. DNA of the CDR3: TGTGCCAGCAGCGAGGGGGTATCTGGGGCCAACGTCCTGACTTTC. This encodes CASSEGVSGANVLTF.

With regard to this clone: Different DNA sequences within this sample yield the same CDR3. The chain carries TRBV4-1 and TRBJ2-2; 10 nucleotides agree with TRBD2. Trimming removed 1 base from V and 4 bases from J; junction bases left unmatched: 9. Germline V CDR1 and CDR2: MGHRA, YSYEKL. The CDR3 spans 18 residues. CDR3: CASSQGGLAGVGTGELFF. DNA of the CDR3: TGCGCCAGCAGCCAAGGAGGGCTAGCGGGAGTTGGCACCGGGGAGCTGTTTTTT.